Below are 28 T cell receptor beta chains sequenced from a single sample in a study of T cells in Graves' hyperthyroidism and ophthalmopathy. Amplification of TCR beta CDR3 regions was performed using RNA transcripts as template. Carried out on the TCR CDR3, a first-round RT-PCR used the HTBI primer set. TCRdb redid the calling of the multiplex PCR reads with MiXCR, one entry per CDR3 protein. The sample records some 360,000 distinct CDR3 sequences, around 18% being singletons. What was sequenced was blood. Every receptor here comes from a woman between 40 and 50 years old with Graves' ophthalmopathy.

This clonotype was observed at least ten times. The chain links TRBV5-1 to TRBJ1-1; TRBD1 is a possible D gene (5 bases). CDR1 and CDR2 (germline): SGHRS, YFSETQ. V gave up 3 bases and J gave up 4 bases, with 13 bases separating them. The CDR3 consists of 14 residues. The CDR3 DNA is TGCGCCAGCAGCTGGACACCGCGGGGCACTGAAGCTTTCTTT. Encoded protein: CASSWTPRGTEAFF.

This clonotype was detected many times. The chain employs TRBV5-1 and TRBJ2-5; 9 nucleotides agree with TRBD2. The germline CDR1 and CDR2 sequences are SGHRS and YFSETQ. The CDR3 is made up of 16 amino acids. V was clipped by 1 base and J by 7 bases; unmatched bases: 11. The CDR3: CASSLSLAGGPGTQYF. CDR3 sequence (DNA): TGCGCCAGCAGCTTGAGTCTCGCGGGAGGGCCAGGGACCCAGTACTTC.

This rearrangement joins TRBV6-2 or TRBV6-3 to TRBJ1-2; a possible D gene is TRBD1 (5 bases). The CDR3 runs to 13 residues. Trimming took 6 bases from V and 7 from J, leaving 15 bases between them. Germline loops: CDR1 MNHEY, CDR2 SVGEGT. The CDR3 DNA follows: TGTGCCAGCAGCACGGACATACGAGGTGGCTACACCTTC. Protein product: CASSTDIRGGYTF.

This clonotype was seen many times. The genes are TRBV30 and TRBJ1-5; 10 positions agree with TRBD1. V lost 5 bases, J lost 2 bases, and 3 bases stayed unmatched. The CDR3 extends over 14 amino acids. Germline assignment: CDR1 GTSNPN and CDR2 SVGIG (reference sequence). The CDR3 protein is CAWDGTGGNQPQHF. The CDR3 DNA sequence: TGTGCCTGGGACGGGACAGGGGGCAATCAGCCCCAGCATTTT.

The V and J genes are TRBV18 and TRBJ2-7, with 12 bases identical to TRBD2. Germline assignment: CDR1 KGHSH and CDR2 LQKENI. J gave up 5 bases and V 2 bases, and 10 bases lay outside the gene matches. There are 17 residues in the CDR3. This chain's CDR3 is CASSPSSGRAFANEQYF. CDR3 sequence (DNA): TGTGCCAGCTCACCATCTAGCGGGAGGGCCTTTGCCAACGAGCAGTACTTC.

Comments on this clonotype: A much more abundant neighbour one base away suggests this may be a read error. The V call is TRBV5-1, the J call TRBJ2-7; TRBD1 is a possible D gene (6 bases). The CDR3 length is 16 residues. The germline V gene encodes CDR1 SGHRS and CDR2 YFSETQ. CDR3 region: CANSFLRGTRSSEQYF. CDR3 bases: TGCGCCAACAGCTTTCTGAGGGGGACACGATCTTCCGAGCAGTACTTC.

The table lists this clonotype with many counts. This rearrangement joins TRBV2 to TRBJ1-1, with D possibly TRBD1 on 5 matching bases. The CDR3 is 13 residues long. Germline values: CDR1 SNHLY, CDR2 FYNNEI. The V gene lost 8 bases and the J gene lost 0 bases, with 10 bases spanning the gap. In DNA, the CDR3 is TGTGCCAGCGTCGGACACTTGAACACTGAAGCTTTCTTT. This gives the protein CASVGHLNTEAFF.

This clonotype was recorded a few times. The chain links TRBV4-1 to TRBJ1-2, with D tentatively TRBD1 (6 bases). Germline V gives CDR1 MGHRA, CDR2 YSYEKL. Trimming took off 1 base at V and 0 bases at J, with 15 bases between the two ends. The CDR3 totals 17 residues. CDR3 coding DNA: TGCGCCAGCAGCCAAGGGGTAGGGGGGGTAGCTAACTATGGCTACACCTTC. It specifies CASSQGVGGVANYGYTF.

This clonotype was seen many times. This sequence joins TRBV24-1 and TRBJ1-3; possible D gene TRBD1, 5 bases. The CDR3 loop spans 17 amino acids. V was cut by 0 bases and J by 0 bases, with 11 bases left in between. Germline V CDR1 and CDR2: KGHDR, SFDVKD. The CDR3 sequence is CATSDLDRPFSGNTIYF. The CDR3 nucleotides are TGTGCCACCAGTGATTTGGACAGACCGTTCTCTGGAAACACCATATATTTT.

This clonotype was recorded many times. The V call is TRBV2, the J call TRBJ2-4; D unclear. Germline values: CDR1 SNHLY, CDR2 FYNNEI. V lost 6 bases to trimming and J lost 0 bases, with 12 bases between them. CDR3 length equals 15 residues. Here the CDR3 DNA reads TGTGCCAGCAGCGGCCGGAATCTAGCCAAAAACATTCAGTACTTC. Amino acids: CASSGRNLAKNIQYF.

The gene calls are TRBV2 and TRBJ2-2; 9 bases map to TRBD1. Per the germline V gene, CDR1 is SNHLY and CDR2 is FYNNEI. The J segment lost 5 bases and the V segment lost 3 bases, leaving 4 bases of the junction unmatched. The CDR3 is 15 residues long. The chain's CDR3 is CASSDGDRDTGELFF. CDR3 nucleotides: TGTGCCAGCAGTGATGGGGACAGGGATACCGGGGAGCTGTTTTTT.

With regard to this clonotype: The junction departs from the called germline gene at one end, perhaps through a read error. The chain combines TRBV27 with TRBJ1-2; TRBD1 matches 7 bases. The CDR3 sequence is 14 residues long. CDR1 MNHEY and CDR2 SMNVEV come from the germline V gene (reference sequence). This CDR3 is CASSQQDRNYGYNF. For the CDR3, the DNA is TGTGCCAGCAGCCAGCAGGACAGGAACTATGGCTACAACTTC.

This clonotype occurred many times. In nucleotides, the CDR3 is TGTGCCAGCAGCCCACGACAGGTCATAAATAGCAATCAGCCCCAGCATTTT. It yields the protein CASSPRQVINSNQPQHF. The chain combines TRBV12-3 or TRBV12-4 with TRBJ1-5, with a weak D call TRBD1 (6 bases). Trimming removed 6 bases from V and 0 bases from J, with 18 bases in between. The CDR3 runs to 17 residues.

The sample holds many counts of this clonotype. The CDR3 sequence is CASGTRKPKLNYEQYF. CDR3 nucleotide sequence: TGTGCCAGCGGTACTAGGAAGCCGAAACTAAACTACGAGCAGTACTTC. The chain employs TRBV27 and TRBJ2-7; a possible D gene is TRBD2 (5 bases). CDR1 is MNHEY and CDR2 is SMNVEV in the germline V gene (reference sequence). Trimming pared 8 bases from V and 3 bases from J, leaving 23 bases between. The CDR3 loop spans 16 amino acids.

This clonotype was recorded at least ten times. V gene TRBV6-2 or TRBV6-3 combines with J gene TRBJ2-7; D is ambiguous. Trimming removed 6 bases at V and 3 bases at J, with 6 bases between. Germline V lookup: CDR1 MNHEY, CDR2 SVGEGT. The CDR3 spans 11 residues. CDR3 protein: CASRESYEQYF. The CDR3 DNA reads as TGTGCCAGCAGGGAGAGCTACGAGCAGTACTTC.

This clonotype has ten or more counts. The chain joins TRBV24-1 to TRBJ2-7, with 7 bases lining up with TRBD2. V shed 11 bases, J shed 0 bases, and the junction held 6 bases outside the gene matches. CDR3 size: 13 residues. Per the germline V gene, CDR1 is KGHDR and CDR2 is SFDVKD. CDR3 bases: TGTGCCAGCGATAGCGGGCCCTCCTACGAGCAGTACTTC. Translation: CASDSGPSYEQYF.

This clonotype has ten or more counts. The CDR3 loop reads CASSLYTGGETQYF. The CDR3 region has the DNA TGCGCCAGCAGCTTGTACACAGGAGGGGAGACCCAGTACTTC. The chain combines TRBV5-1 with TRBJ2-5; perhaps TRBD2 as D (6 bases). V was clipped by 1 base and J by 5 bases, with 12 bases between them. The CDR3 covers 14 residues. Germline V CDR1 and CDR2: SGHRS, YFSETQ.

This clonotype came up many times. The chain carries TRBV5-1 and TRBJ1-2, with D hard to call. V was trimmed by 3 bases and J by 4 bases, leaving 16 bases between them. The CDR3 is 15 amino acids. The germline V gene encodes CDR1 SGHRS and CDR2 YFSETQ. This chain's CDR3 is CASSWSDTTRYGYTF. The CDR3 DNA reads TGCGCCAGCAGCTGGAGTGATACGACGCGCTATGGCTACACCTTC.

This clonotype was seen many times. The rearrangement uses TRBV6-5 and TRBJ2-5, with D uncertain. Germline V gives CDR1 MNHEY, CDR2 SVGAGI. Deletions cut 5 bases from V and 0 bases from J, with 10 bases between. The CDR3 consists of 14 residues. This CDR3 is CASSIQRDQETQYF. CDR3 DNA: TGTGCCAGCAGTATACAGCGAGACCAAGAGACCCAGTACTTC.

This clonotype was picked up many times. The gene calls are TRBV11-2 and TRBJ2-2; D remains unclear. V gave up 1 base and J gave up 3 bases, with 12 bases separating them. The germline CDR1 and CDR2 sequences are SGHAT and FQNNGV. This CDR3 spans 16 amino acids. This CDR3 is CASSLVRTVYTGELFF. In DNA form, the CDR3 reads TGTGCCAGCAGCTTAGTTCGAACCGTATACACCGGGGAGCTGTTTTTT.

This clonotype was found many times. V gene TRBV29-1 combines with J gene TRBJ2-4; the D gene could be TRBD1 or TRBD2 (5 bases each). Germline-derived CDR1 and CDR2 are SQVTM and ANQGSEA. Trimming removed 5 bases from V and 7 bases from J, with 15 bases in between. The CDR3 is 13 amino acids. The CDR3 sequence is CSVSDSTGNIQYF. The CDR3 DNA follows: TGCAGCGTTTCAGACAGCACGGGGAACATTCAGTACTTC.

There are many counts of this clonotype. The chain has TRBV20-1 and TRBJ2-7, with 8 positions matching TRBD1. The V gene end was trimmed by 6 bases and the J gene end by 3 bases; junction bases not matched to a gene: 7. Germline V CDR1 and CDR2: DFQATT, SNEGSKA (reference sequence). This CDR3 is built from 13 residues. DNA for the CDR3: TGCAGTGCCGACGGGACAGGCGTCTACGAGCAGTACTTC. Protein: CSADGTGVYEQYF.

The chain uses TRBV29-1 and TRBJ2-7, with 12 bases aligning to TRBD2. Trimming cost V 1 base and J 7 bases; bases outside gene matches: 5. The germline gives CDR1 SQVTM, CDR2 ANQGSEA. This CDR3 is 14 amino acids long. The CDR3 DNA reads TGCAGCGTTGAAGGACTAGCGGGAGCAGGGGAGCAGTACTTC. The encoded protein is CSVEGLAGAGEQYF.

The table lists this clonotype with many counts. J is TRBJ2-1 and V is TRBV12-3 or TRBV12-4, with D perhaps TRBD1 (5 bases). The CDR3 loop spans 15 amino acids. V lost 2 bases and J 5 bases, leaving 13 bases between the germline ends. The CDR3 sequence: CASSLNGRVNNEQFF. CDR3 nucleotide sequence: TGTGCCAGCAGTTTAAACGGCAGGGTAAACAATGAGCAGTTCTTC.

J is TRBJ2-7 and V is TRBV6-5; D possibly uses TRBD1 or TRBD2 (5 bases each). Germline lookup yields CDR1 MNHEY and CDR2 SVGAGI. The CDR3 consists of 15 residues. V gave up 3 bases and J gave up 4 bases, with 16 bases separating them. CDR3 amino acids: CASSYSGTELYEQYF. The CDR3, as DNA: TGTGCCAGCAGTTATTCCGGGACCGAGCTTTACGAGCAGTACTTC.

This clonotype came up many times. An end of the junction does not agree with germline; a read error may underlie this. The chain uses TRBV12-3 or TRBV12-4 and TRBJ1-3; a possible D gene is TRBD1 (6 bases). The CDR3 covers 16 residues. The DNA of the CDR3 is TGTGCCAGCAGTTTGGGGGCAAGGGGTACTGGGAACACCATATATTTT. Translating it yields CASSLGARGTGNTIYF.

The table lists this clonotype with many counts. The V call is TRBV27, the J call TRBJ2-5; 7 bases match TRBD2. CDR1 and CDR2 from the germline V gene are MNHEY and SMNVEV (reference sequence). This CDR3 is 12 amino acids long. The J segment lost 7 bases and the V segment lost 5 bases, leaving 4 bases of the junction unmatched. CDR3 region: CASSGGGGTQYF. Here the CDR3 DNA reads TGTGCCAGCAGTGGGGGGGGAGGGACCCAGTACTTC.

This clonotype appeared many times. A much larger clone lies a single base off, so this may be a read error. This chain uses TRBV12-5 with TRBJ1-1, with D unresolved. The CDR3 runs to 14 residues. CDR1 and CDR2 from the germline V gene are LGHNT and FRNRAP. CDR3 bases: TGTGCTAGTGCCTCCTCCGCTATGCGCACTGAAGCTTCCTTT. Amino acids: CASASSAMRTEASF. Combining the CDR3 with reference TRBV12-5 and TRBJ1-1 gives the whole variable domain DARVTQTPRHKVTEMGQEVTMRCQPILGHNTVFWYRQTMMQGLELLAYFRNRAPLDDSGMPKDRFSAEMPDATLATLKIQPSEPRDSAVYFCASASSAMRTEASFGQGTRLTVV.